What follows is one T cell receptor (beta chain) and its context. The antigen is unknown. This sample was included in a study of cytomegalovirus exposure and HLA in healthy donors. Broader study findings: In a later analysis, common viral pathogens appeared linked to several of the most significant clusters. Association of a missense DCLRE1C variant with TCR beta V- and J-gene trimming was reported in a later analysis. Analysis was performed later, and it showed HLA-associated TCR beta chains to be more clonally expanded than equally common others. The later analysis indicated that the majority of CMV-associated TCR beta chains appeared HLA-restricted.

60 Vbeta and 13 Jbeta primers were used in PCR. Sequencing used immunoSEQ multiplex PCR; TCRdb keeps in-frame clones, though not all of them. The table lists around 170,000 clones, 65% to 85% of them singletons, with approximately 3.9% in the top ten. This TCR was sampled from a man between 50 and 59 years old in good health and CMV-seronegative. The sequencing input was PBMCs.

As DNA, the CDR3 is TGTGCCAGCAGCCTAGGACTAGCGGTGGTCGGTGATACGCAGTATTTT. This encodes CASSLGLAVVGDTQYF. The genes are TRBV14 and TRBJ2-3; 10 nucleotides match TRBD2. Trimming removed 4 bases from V and 6 bases from J; junction bases left unmatched: 10. Germline loops: CDR1 SGHDN, CDR2 FVKESK. This CDR3 comprises 16 residues.